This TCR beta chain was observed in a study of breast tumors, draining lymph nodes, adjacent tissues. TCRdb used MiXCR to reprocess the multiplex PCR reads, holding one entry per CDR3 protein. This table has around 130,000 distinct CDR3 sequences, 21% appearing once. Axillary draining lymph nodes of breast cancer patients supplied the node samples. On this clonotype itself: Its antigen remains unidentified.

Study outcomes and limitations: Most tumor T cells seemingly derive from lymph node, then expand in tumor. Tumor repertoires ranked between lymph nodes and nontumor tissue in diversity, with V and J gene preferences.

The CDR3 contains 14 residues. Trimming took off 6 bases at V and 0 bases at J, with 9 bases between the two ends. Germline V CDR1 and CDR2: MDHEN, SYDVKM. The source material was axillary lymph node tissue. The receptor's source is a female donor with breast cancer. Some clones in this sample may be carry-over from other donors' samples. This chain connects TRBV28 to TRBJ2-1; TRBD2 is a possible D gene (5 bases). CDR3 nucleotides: TGTGCCAGCAGCCCGGGAAGCTCCTACAATGAGCAGTTCTTC. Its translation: CASSPGSSYNEQFF.